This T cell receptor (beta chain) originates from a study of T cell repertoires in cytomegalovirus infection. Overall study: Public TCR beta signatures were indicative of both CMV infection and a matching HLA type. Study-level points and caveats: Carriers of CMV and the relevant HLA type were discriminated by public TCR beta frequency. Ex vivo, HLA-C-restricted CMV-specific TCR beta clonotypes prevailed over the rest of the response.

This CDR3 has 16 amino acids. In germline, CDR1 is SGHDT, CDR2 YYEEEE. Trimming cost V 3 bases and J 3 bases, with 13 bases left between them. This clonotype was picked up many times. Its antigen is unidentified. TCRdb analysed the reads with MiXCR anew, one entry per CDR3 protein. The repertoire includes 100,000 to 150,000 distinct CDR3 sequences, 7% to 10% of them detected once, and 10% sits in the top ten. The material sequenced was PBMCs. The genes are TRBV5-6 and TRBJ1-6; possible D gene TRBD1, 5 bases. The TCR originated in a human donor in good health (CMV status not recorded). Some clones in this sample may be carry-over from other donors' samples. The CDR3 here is CASSSSGTFYNSPLHF. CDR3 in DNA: TGTGCCAGCAGCTCCTCCGGGACCTTCTATAATTCACCCCTCCACTTT.